What follows are 5 T cell receptor beta chains derived from one specimen sequenced in a study of blood T cell repertoires in COVID-19. Profiling relied on immunoSEQ multiplex PCR, and the TCRdb table lists in-frame clones only, not all of them. Of some 110,000 clones in the sample, about 83% were seen once. The sequencing sample was made of peripheral blood. The receptors come from a man aged 70 or older with acute or convalescent COVID-19.

V is TRBV7-9 and J is TRBJ1-4, with 8 bases matching TRBD1. V was pared by 5 bases and J by 3 bases, with 11 bases of the junction left unmatched. Germline assignment: CDR1 SEHNR and CDR2 FQNEAQ (reference sequence). The CDR3 spans 17 residues. CDR3 sequence (DNA): TGTGCCAGCAGCAGTATCACAGGGGGGGTCGCTAATGAAAAACTGTTTTTT. This gives the protein CASSSITGGVANEKLFF.

This clone was seen once. V usage is TRBV27 and J usage is TRBJ2-3; possibly TRBD2 for D (5 bases). CDR1 is MNHEY and CDR2 is SMNVEV in the germline V gene (reference sequence). This CDR3 comprises 16 residues. Trimming shortened V by 5 bases and J by 4 bases, and 19 bases separated the two germline ends. The CDR3: CASSGLAPVGADTQYF. The CDR3 nucleotides read TGTGCCAGCAGTGGCTTAGCGCCCGTGGGCGCAGATACGCAGTATTTT.

V is TRBV19 and J is TRBJ1-5; the match to TRBD1 covers 7 bases. The CDR3 totals 13 residues. V lost 6 bases and J lost 4; bases outside the gene matches: 3. Germline CDR1 and CDR2: LNHDA and SQIVND (reference sequence). The CDR3 reads CASRDRVNQPQHF. The CDR3 bases are TGTGCCAGTAGAGACAGGGTTAATCAGCCCCAGCATTTT.

The chain recombines TRBV6-2 or TRBV6-3 with TRBJ2-7; TRBD2 matches at 7 bases. V gave up 6 bases and J gave up 2 bases; unmatched junction bases: 10. CDR1 is MNHEY, CDR2 SVGEGT, per germline. The CDR3 runs 15 residues. CDR3 amino acids: CASSLRGDFPYEQYF. The CDR3 nucleotides are TGTGCCAGCAGCCTACGGGGGGATTTTCCCTACGAGCAGTACTTC.

The CDR3 loop is CASSETGPWPLHF. For the CDR3, the DNA is TGTGCCAGCAGTGAAACAGGTCCCTGGCCCCTCCACTTT. The chain combines TRBV25-1 with TRBJ1-6; D is possibly TRBD1 (5 bases). The CDR3 is 13 residues long. Germline V CDR1 and CDR2: MGHDK, SYGVNS. V lost 2 bases to trimming and J lost 13 bases, with 12 bases between them.